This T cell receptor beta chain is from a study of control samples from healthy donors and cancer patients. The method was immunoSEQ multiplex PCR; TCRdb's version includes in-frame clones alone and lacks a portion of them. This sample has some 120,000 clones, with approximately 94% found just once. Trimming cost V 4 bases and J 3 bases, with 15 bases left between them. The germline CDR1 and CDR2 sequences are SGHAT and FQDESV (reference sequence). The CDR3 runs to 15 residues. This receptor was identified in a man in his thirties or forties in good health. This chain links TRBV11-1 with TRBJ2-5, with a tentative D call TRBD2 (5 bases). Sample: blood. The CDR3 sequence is CASSYHGNIEETQYF. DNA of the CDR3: TGTGCCAGCAGCTACCACGGGAATATAGAAGAGACCCAGTACTTC.